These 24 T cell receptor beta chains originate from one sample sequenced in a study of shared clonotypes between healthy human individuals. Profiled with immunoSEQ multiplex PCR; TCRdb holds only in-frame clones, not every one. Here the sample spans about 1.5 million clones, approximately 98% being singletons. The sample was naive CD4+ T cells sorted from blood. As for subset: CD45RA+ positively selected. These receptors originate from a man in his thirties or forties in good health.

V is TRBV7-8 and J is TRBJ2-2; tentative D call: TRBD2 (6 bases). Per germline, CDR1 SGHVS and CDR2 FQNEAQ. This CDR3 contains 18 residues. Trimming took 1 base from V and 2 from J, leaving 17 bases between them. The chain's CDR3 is CASSLVWARGANTGELFF. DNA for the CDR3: TGTGCCAGCAGCTTAGTTTGGGCGCGGGGTGCTAACACCGGGGAGCTGTTTTTT.

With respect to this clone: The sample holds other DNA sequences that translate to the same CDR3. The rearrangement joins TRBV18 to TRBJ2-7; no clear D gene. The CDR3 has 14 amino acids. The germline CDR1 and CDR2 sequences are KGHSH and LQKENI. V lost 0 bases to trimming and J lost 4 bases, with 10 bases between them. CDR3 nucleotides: TGTGCCAGCTCACCACCAGGTGTGACATACGAGCAGTACTTC. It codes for CASSPPGVTYEQYF.

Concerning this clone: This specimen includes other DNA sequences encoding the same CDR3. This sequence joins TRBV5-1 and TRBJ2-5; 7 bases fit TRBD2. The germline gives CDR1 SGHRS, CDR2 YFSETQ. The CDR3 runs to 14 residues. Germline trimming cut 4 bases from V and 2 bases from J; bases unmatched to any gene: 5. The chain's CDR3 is CASSGGGGQETQYF. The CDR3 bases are TGCGCCAGCAGCGGCGGGGGAGGTCAAGAGACCCAGTACTTC. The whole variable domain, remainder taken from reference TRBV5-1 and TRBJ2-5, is KAGVTQTPRYLIKTRGQQVTLSCSPISGHRSVSWYQQTPGQGLQFLFEYFSETQRNKGNFPGRFSGRQFSNSRSEMNVSTLELGDSALYLCASSGGGGQETQYFGPGTRLLVL.

CDR3 sequence (DNA): TGTGCCAGCAGCCCTACACCCCGGACAGGGCTTGTATACGAGCAGTACTTC. Its translation: CASSPTPRTGLVYEQYF. The chain has TRBV11-2 and TRBJ2-7; TRBD1 agrees at 8 bases. From germline, CDR1 is SGHAT and CDR2 FQNNGV. The length of the CDR3 is 17 residues. V was clipped by 5 bases and J by 4 bases; unmatched bases: 16.

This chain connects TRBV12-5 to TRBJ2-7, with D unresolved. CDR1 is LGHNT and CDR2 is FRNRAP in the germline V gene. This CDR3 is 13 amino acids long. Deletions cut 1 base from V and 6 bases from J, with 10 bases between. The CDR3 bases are TGTGCTAGTGGTTTGGCACCCGACACCGAGCAGTACTTC. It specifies CASGLAPDTEQYF.

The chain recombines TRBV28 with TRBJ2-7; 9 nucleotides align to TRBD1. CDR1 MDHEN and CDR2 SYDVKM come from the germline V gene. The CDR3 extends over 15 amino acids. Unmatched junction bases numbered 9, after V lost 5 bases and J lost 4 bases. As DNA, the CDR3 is TGTGCCAGCAGTGGCCCCGGGACAGGGTTTTACGAGCAGTACTTC. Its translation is CASSGPGTGFYEQYF.

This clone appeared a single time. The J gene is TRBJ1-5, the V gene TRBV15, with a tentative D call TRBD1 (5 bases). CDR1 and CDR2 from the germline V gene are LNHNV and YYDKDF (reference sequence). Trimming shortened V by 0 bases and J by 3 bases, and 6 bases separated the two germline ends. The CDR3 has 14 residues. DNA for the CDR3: TGTGCCACCAGCAGAGAGGGGCCCAATCAGCCCCAGCATTTT. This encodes CATSREGPNQPQHF. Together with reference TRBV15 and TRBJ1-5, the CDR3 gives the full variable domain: DAMVIQNPRYQVTQFGKPVTLSCSQTLNHNVMYWYQQKSSQAPKLLFHYYDKDFNNEADTPDNFQSRRPNTSFCFLDIRSPGLGDTAMYLCATSREGPNQPQHFGDGTRLSIL.

In DNA form, the CDR3 reads TGTGCCAGCAGCCTCACGGCCGTGCTAAATCAGCCCCAGCATTTT. It encodes CASSLTAVLNQPQHF. The gene calls are TRBV7-2 and TRBJ1-5; D gene uncertain. Trimming removed 5 bases at V and 4 bases at J, with 15 bases between. The germline gives CDR1 SGHTA, CDR2 FQGNSA. The CDR3 extends over 15 amino acids.

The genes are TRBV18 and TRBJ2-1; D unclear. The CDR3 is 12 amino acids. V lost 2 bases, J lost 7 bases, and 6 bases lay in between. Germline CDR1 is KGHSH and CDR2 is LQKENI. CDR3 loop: CASSPESNEQFF. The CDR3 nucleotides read TGTGCCAGCTCACCAGAGAGTAATGAGCAGTTCTTC. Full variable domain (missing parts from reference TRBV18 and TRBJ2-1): NAGVMQNPRHLVRRRGQEARLRCSPMKGHSHVYWYRQLPEEGLKFMVYLQKENIIDESGMPKERFSAEFPKEGPSILRIQQVVRGDSAAYFCASSPESNEQFFGPGTRLTVL.

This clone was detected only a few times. The CDR3 bases are TGCGCCAGCACACTACAGGGGTTGAGCACCGGGGAGCTGTTTTTT. It is translated as CASTLQGLSTGELFF. The chain has TRBV5-1 and TRBJ2-2; TRBD1 matches 7 bases. Germline lookup yields CDR1 SGHRS and CDR2 YFSETQ. CDR3 length equals 15 residues. V was clipped by 6 bases and J by 4 bases; unmatched bases: 9.

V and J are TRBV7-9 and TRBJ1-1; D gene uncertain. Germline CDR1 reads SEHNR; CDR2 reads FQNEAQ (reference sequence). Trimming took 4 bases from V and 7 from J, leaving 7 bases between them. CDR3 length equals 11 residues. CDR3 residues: CASSSLHEAFF. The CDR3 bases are TGTGCCAGCAGCTCGTTGCATGAAGCTTTCTTT.

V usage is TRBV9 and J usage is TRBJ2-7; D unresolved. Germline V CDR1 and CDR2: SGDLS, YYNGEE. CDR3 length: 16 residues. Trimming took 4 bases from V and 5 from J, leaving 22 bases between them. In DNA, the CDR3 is TGTGCCAGCAGCCTCACTACAGCGACTCCTACCCACGAGCAGTACTTC. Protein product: CASSLTTATPTHEQYF.

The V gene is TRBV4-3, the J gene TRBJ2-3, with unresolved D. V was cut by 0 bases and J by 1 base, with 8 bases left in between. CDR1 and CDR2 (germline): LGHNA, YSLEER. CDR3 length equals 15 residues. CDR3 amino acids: CASSQDQVGTDTQYF. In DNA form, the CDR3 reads TGCGCCAGCAGCCAAGATCAGGTCGGCACAGATACGCAGTATTTT.

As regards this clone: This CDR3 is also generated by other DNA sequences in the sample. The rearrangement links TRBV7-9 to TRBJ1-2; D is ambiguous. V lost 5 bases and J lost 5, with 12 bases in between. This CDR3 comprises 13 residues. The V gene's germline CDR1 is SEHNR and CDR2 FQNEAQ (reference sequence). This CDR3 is CASSLSGIYGYTF. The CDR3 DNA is TGTGCCAGCAGCCTATCTGGGATTTATGGCTACACCTTC.

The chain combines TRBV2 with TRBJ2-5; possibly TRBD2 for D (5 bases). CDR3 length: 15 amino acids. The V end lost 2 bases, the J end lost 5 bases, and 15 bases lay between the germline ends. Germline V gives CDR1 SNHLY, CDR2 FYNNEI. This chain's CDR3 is CASSEWGLAGETQYF. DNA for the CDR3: TGTGCCAGCAGTGAATGGGGTCTAGCTGGGGAGACCCAGTACTTC.

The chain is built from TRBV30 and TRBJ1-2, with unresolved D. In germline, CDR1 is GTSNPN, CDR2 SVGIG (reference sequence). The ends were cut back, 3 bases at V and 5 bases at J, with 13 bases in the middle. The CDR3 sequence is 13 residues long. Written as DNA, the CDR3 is TGTGCCTGGAGCCAGGACGTAAAATATGGCTACACCTTC. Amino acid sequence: CAWSQDVKYGYTF.

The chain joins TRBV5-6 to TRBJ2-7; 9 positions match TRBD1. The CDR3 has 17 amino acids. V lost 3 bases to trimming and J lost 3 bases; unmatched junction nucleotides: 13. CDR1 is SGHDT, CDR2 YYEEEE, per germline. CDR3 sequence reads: CASSWDRDGAHSYEQYF. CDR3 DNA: TGTGCCAGCAGCTGGGACAGGGACGGGGCCCATAGCTACGAGCAGTACTTC.

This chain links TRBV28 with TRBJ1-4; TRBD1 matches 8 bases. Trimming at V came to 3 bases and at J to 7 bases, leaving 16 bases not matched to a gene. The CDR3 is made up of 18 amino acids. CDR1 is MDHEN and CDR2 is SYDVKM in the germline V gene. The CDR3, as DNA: TGTGCCAGCAGTTTGGGGTGGGCAGGGGGCGCCGTTAGTGAAAAACTGTTTTTT. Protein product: CASSLGWAGGAVSEKLFF.

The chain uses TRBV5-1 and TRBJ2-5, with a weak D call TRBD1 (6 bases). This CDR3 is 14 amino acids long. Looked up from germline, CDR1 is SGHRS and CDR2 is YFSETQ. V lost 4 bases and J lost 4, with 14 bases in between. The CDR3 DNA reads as TGCGCCAGCAGCCCAAACATCAGGGGAGAGACCCAGTACTTC. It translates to CASSPNIRGETQYF.

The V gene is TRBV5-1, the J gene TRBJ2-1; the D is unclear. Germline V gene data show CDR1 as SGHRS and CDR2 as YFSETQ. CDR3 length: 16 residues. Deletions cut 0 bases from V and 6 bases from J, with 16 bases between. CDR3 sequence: CASSLGGLSPSNEQFF. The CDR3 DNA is TGCGCCAGCAGCTTGGGGGGTCTCTCTCCCTCCAATGAGCAGTTCTTC.

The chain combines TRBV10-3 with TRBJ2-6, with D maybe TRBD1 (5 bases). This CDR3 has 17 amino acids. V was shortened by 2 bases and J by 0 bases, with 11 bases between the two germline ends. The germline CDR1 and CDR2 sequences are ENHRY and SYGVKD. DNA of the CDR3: TGTGCCATCAGTGAGGACAGTTTCCGCTCTGGGGCCAACGTCCTGACTTTC. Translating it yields CAISEDSFRSGANVLTF.

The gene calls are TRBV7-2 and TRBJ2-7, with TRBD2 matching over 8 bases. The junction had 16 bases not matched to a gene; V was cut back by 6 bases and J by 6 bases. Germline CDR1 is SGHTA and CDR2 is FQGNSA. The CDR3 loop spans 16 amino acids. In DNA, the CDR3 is TGTGCCAGCAGGACCGGGAGGGCAGGGATGAAGGGCGAGCAGTACTTC. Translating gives CASRTGRAGMKGEQYF.

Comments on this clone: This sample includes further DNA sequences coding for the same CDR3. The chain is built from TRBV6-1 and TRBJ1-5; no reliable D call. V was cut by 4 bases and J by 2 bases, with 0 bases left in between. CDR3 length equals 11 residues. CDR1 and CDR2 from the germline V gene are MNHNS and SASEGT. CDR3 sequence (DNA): TGTGCCAGCAGTGGCAATCAGCCCCAGCATTTT. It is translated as CASSGNQPQHF.

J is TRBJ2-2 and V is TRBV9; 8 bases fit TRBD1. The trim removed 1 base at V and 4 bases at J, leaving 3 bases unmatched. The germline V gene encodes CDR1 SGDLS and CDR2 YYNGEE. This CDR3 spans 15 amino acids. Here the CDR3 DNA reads TGTGCCAGCAGCGTACAAGGACAGGGCACCGGGGAGCTGTTTTTT. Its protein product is CASSVQGQGTGELFF.